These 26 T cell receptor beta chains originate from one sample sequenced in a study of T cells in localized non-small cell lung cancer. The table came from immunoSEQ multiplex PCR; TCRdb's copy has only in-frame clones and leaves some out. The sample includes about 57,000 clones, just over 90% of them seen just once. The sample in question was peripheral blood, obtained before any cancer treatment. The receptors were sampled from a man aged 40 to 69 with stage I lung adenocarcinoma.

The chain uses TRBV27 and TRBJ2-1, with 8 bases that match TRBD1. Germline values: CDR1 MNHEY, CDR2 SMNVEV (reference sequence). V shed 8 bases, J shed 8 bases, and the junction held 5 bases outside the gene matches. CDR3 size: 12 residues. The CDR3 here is CASRDRMHEQFF. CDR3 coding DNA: TGTGCCAGCCGGGACAGGATGCATGAGCAGTTCTTC.

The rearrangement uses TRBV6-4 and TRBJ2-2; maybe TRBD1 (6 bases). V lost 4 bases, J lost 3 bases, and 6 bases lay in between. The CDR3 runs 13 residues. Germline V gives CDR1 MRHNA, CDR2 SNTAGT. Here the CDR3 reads CASSGQDTGELFF. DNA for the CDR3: TGTGCCAGCAGTGGACAGGACACCGGGGAGCTGTTTTTT.

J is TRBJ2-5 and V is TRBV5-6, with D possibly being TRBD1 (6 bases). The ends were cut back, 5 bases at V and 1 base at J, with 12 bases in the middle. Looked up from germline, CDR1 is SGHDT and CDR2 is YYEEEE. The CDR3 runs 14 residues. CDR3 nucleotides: TGTGCCAGCAGACCACAGGGCCGCCAAGAGACCCAGTACTTC. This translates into CASRPQGRQETQYF.

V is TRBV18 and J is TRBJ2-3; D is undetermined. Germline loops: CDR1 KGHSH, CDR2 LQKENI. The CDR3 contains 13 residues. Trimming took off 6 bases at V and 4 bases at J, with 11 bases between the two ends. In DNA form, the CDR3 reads TGTGCCAGCTCCCCCGGATTGTCAGATACGCAGTATTTT. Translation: CASSPGLSDTQYF.

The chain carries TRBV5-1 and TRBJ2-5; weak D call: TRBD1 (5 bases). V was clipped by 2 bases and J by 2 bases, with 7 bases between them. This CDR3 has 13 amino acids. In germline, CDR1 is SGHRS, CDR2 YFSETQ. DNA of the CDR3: TGCGCCAGCAGCTTCACAGGACAAGAGACCCAGTACTTC. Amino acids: CASSFTGQETQYF.

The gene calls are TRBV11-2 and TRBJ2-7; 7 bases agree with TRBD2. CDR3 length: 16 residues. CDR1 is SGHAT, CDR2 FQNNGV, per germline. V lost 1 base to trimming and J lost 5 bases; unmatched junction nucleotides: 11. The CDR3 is CASSLGGAGPPNEQYF. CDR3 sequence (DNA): TGTGCCAGCAGCTTAGGGGGAGCGGGACCCCCAAACGAGCAGTACTTC.

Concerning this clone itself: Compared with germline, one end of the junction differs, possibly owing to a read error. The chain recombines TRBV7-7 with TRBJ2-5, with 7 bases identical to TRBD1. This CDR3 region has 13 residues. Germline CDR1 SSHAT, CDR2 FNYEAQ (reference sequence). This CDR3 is CASSRNRGETQYF. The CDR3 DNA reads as TGTGCTAGCAGCCGAAACAGGGGTGAGACCCAGTACTTC. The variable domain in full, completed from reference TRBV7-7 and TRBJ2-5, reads GAGVSQSPRYKVTKRGQDVTLRCDPISSHATLYWYQQALGQGPEFLTYFNYEAQPDKSGLPSDRFSAERPEGSISTLTIQRTEQRDSAMYRCASSRNRGETQYFGPGTRLLVL.

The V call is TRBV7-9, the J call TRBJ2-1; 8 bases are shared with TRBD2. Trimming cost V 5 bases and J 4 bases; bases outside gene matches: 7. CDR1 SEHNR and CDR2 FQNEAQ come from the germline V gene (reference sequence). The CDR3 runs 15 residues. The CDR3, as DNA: TGTGCCAGCAGCCAAAGCGGGAGTTTTTACAATGAGCAGTTCTTC. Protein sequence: CASSQSGSFYNEQFF.

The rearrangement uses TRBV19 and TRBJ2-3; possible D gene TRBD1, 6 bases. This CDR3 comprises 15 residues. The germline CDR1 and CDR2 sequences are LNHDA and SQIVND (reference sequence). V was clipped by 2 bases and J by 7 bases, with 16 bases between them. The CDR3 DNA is TGTGCCAGTAGTATAAGGCCAGGGGATCCGAATACGCAGTATTTT. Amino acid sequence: CASSIRPGDPNTQYF.

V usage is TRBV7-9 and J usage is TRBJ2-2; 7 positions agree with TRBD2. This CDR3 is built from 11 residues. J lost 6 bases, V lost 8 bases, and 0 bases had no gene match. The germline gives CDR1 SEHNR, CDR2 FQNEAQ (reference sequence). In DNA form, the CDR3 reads TGTGCCAGCCGGGGGGCCGGGGAGCTGTTTTTT. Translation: CASRGAGELFF. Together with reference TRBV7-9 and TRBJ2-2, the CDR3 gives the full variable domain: DTGVSQNPRHKITKRGQNVTFRCDPISEHNRLYWYRQTLGQGPEFLTYFQNEAQLEKSRLLSDRFSAERPKGSFSTLEIQRTEQGDSAMYLCASRGAGELFFGEGSRLTVL.

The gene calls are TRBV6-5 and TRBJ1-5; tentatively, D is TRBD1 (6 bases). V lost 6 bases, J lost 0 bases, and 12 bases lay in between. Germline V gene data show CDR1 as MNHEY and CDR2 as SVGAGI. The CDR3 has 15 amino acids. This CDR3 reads CASSIQGFSNQPQHF. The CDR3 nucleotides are TGTGCCAGCAGCATACAGGGTTTTAGCAATCAGCCCCAGCATTTT.

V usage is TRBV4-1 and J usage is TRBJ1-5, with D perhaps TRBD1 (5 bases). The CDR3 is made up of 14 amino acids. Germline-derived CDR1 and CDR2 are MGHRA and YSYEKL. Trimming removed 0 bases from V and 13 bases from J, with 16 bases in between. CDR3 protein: CASSQDWPTAGQHF. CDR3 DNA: TGCGCCAGCAGCCAAGATTGGCCCACCGCAGGGCAGCATTTT.

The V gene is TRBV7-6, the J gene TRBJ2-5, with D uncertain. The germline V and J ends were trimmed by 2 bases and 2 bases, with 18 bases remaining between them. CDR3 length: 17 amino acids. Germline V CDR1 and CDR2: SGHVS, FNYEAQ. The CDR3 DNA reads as TGTGCCAGCAGCTTAACAATCCCACGGAGCTATCAAGAGACCCAGTACTTC. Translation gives CASSLTIPRSYQETQYF.

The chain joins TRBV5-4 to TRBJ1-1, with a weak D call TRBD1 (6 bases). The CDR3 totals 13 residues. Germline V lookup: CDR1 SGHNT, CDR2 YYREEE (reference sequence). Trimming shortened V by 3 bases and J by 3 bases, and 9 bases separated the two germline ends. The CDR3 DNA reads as TGTGCCAGCAGCTCCGGACAGTACACTGAAGCTTTCTTT. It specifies CASSSGQYTEAFF.

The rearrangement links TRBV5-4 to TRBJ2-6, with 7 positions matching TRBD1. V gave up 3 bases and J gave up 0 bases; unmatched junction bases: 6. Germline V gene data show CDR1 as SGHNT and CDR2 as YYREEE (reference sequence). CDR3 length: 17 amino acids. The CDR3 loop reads CASSSGTDSSGANVLTF. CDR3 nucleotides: TGTGCCAGCAGCTCCGGGACAGACTCCTCTGGGGCCAACGTCCTGACTTTC.

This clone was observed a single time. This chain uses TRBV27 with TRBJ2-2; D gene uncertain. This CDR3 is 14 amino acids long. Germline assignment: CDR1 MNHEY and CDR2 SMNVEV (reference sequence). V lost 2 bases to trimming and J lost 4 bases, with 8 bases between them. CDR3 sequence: CASSLASGTGELFF. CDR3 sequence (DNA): TGTGCCAGCAGTTTAGCAAGTGGCACCGGGGAGCTGTTTTTT.

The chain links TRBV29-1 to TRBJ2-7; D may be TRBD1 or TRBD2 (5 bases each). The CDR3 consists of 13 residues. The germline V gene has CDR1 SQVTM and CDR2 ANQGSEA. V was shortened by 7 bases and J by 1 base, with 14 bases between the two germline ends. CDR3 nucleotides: TGCAGCGCCAGGGACGTCGGGTCCTACGAGCAGTACTTC. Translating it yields CSARDVGSYEQYF.

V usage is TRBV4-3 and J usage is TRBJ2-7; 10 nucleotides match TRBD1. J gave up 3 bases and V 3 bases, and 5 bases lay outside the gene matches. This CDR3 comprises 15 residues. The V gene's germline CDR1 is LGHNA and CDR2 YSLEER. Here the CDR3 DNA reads TGCGCCAGCAGCCATTCACGGACAGGGGGCTACGAGCAGTACTTC. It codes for CASSHSRTGGYEQYF.

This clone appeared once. In DNA form, the CDR3 reads TGTGCCAGCAGCGTCGACGGGATTGGGGCCAACGTCCTGACTTTC. Translated: CASSVDGIGANVLTF. This sequence joins TRBV7-3 and TRBJ2-6; a possible D gene is TRBD2 (5 bases). The CDR3 contains 15 residues. The germline CDR1 and CDR2 sequences are SGHTA and FQGTGA. The V end was cut by 5 bases, the J end by 3 bases, with 11 bases between.

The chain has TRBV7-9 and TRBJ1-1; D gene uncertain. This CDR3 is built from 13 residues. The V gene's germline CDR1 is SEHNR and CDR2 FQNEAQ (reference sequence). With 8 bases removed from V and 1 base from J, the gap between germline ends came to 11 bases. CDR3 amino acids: CASSPSTNTEAFF. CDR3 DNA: TGTGCCAGCTCCCCCTCCACGAACACTGAAGCTTTCTTT.

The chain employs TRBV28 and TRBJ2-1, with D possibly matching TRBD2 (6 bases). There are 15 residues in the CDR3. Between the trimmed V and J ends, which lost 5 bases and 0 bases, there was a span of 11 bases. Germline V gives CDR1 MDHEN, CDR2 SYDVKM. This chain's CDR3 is CASSTGTSSYNEQFF. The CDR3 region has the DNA TGTGCCAGCAGTACCGGGACTTCCTCCTACAATGAGCAGTTCTTC.

For the CDR3, the DNA is TGTGCGGAGGCCCTTAGCGGGAGGACAGGGAATGAGCAGTTCTTC. Amino acids: CAEALSGRTGNEQFF. The chain couples TRBV30 to TRBJ2-1; TRBD2 aligns across 10 bases. The V gene's germline CDR1 is GTSNPN and CDR2 SVGIG (reference sequence). The CDR3 spans 15 residues.

Here the CDR3 DNA reads TGTGCCAGCAGTCCGGGACAGGGGGCAACGGAGACCCAGTACTTC. Its translation is CASSPGQGATETQYF. The chain has TRBV6-9 and TRBJ2-5, with 12 bases fitting TRBD1. Unmatched junction bases numbered 6, after V lost 5 bases and J lost 5 bases. The CDR3 consists of 15 residues. CDR1 MNHGY and CDR2 SVAAGI come from the germline V gene.

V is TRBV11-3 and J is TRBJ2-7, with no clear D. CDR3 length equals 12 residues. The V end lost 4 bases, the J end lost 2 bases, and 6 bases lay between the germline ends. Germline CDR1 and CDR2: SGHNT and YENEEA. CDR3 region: CASSSGAYEQYF. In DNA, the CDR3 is TGTGCCAGCAGCTCCGGCGCCTACGAGCAGTACTTC.

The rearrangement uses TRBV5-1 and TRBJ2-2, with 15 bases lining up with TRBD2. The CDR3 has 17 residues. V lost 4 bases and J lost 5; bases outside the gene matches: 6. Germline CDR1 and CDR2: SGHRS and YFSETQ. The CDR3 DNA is TGCGCCAGCAGCCCTGGACTAGCGGGAGGGCGAACCGGGGAGCTGTTTTTT. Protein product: CASSPGLAGGRTGELFF.

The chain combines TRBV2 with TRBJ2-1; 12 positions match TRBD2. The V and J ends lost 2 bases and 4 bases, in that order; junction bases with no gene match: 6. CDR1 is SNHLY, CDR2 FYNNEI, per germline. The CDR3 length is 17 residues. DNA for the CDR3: TGTGCCAGCAGTGAAACGACTAGCGGGAGACATTACAATGAGCAGTTCTTC. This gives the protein CASSETTSGRHYNEQFF.